These 20 T cell receptor beta chains were all obtained from the same sample, sequenced in a study of early T cells in non-severe SARS-CoV-2 infection. TCRdb redid the calling of the 5' RACE reads with MiXCR, one entry per CDR3 protein. The sample carries around 46,000 distinct CDR3 sequences, roughly 5.5% recorded once. The material sequenced was whole blood. The receptors stem from an adult who was a healthcare worker with PCR-confirmed SARS-CoV-2 infection or an uninfected control (not recorded which).

This clonotype was recorded many times. This chain uses TRBV9 with TRBJ1-1; no clear D. The CDR3 is 14 amino acids. The V gene lost 2 bases and the J gene lost 1 base, with 9 bases spanning the gap. Germline lookup yields CDR1 SGDLS and CDR2 YYNGEE. CDR3 protein: CASSVLSANTEAFF. CDR3 coding DNA: TGTGCCAGCAGCGTTTTATCGGCGAACACTGAAGCTTTCTTT.

This clonotype was picked up many times. V usage is TRBV20-1 and J usage is TRBJ2-4; 11 bases fit TRBD2. CDR3 size: 16 residues. Germline V gives CDR1 DFQATT, CDR2 SNEGSKA (reference sequence). J lost 4 bases, V lost 5 bases, and 10 bases had no gene match. DNA for the CDR3: TGCAGTGCTCGCGCCCTGGGACTAGCGGAAAAAAACATTCAGTACTTC. This sequence encodes CSARALGLAEKNIQYF.

This clonotype was counted ten times or more. J is TRBJ1-5 and V is TRBV12-3 or TRBV12-4, with D maybe TRBD1 (5 bases). This CDR3 comprises 15 residues. V was clipped by 6 bases and J by 1 base, with 13 bases between them. CDR3 coding DNA: TGTGCCAGCAGCTTCGCCGGGACGAGCAATCAGCCCCAGCATTTT. It codes for CASSFAGTSNQPQHF.

This clonotype was observed at least ten times. The V call is TRBV5-1, the J call TRBJ2-1, with 7 bases identical to TRBD2. The CDR3 extends over 15 amino acids. V lost 3 bases to trimming and J lost 7 bases; unmatched junction nucleotides: 10. Germline V gene lookup returns CDR1 SGHRS and CDR2 YFSETQ. The CDR3, as DNA: TGCGCCAGCAGCTCGCGGGAGTTCGTAGGGAATGAGCAGTTCTTC. Residues: CASSSREFVGNEQFF.

This clonotype has ten or more counts. The rearrangement uses TRBV12-3 or TRBV12-4 and TRBJ2-5, with 8 bases matching TRBD2. V lost 3 bases and J lost 3; bases outside the gene matches: 6. This CDR3 is built from 15 residues. The CDR3 here is CASSFLTSVKETQYF. Here the CDR3 DNA reads TGTGCCAGCAGTTTCCTGACTAGCGTAAAAGAGACCCAGTACTTC.

This clonotype has a count of ten or more. The chain joins TRBV20-1 to TRBJ2-1, with D perhaps matching TRBD1 (6 bases). Germline V gives CDR1 DFQATT, CDR2 SNEGSKA (reference sequence). V was shortened by 7 bases and J by 8 bases, with 21 bases between the two germline ends. This CDR3 contains 14 residues. The CDR3 loop is CSVPDRNSHDEQFF. In nucleotides, the CDR3 is TGCAGTGTCCCCGACAGGAACTCACACGATGAGCAGTTCTTC.

This clonotype was seen at least ten times. The chain has TRBV5-6 and TRBJ2-1; D remains ambiguous. Germline assignment: CDR1 SGHDT and CDR2 YYEEEE. The V end was cut by 0 bases, the J end by 7 bases, with 11 bases between. The CDR3 extends over 14 amino acids. In nucleotides, the CDR3 is TGTGCCAGCAGCTTGGTGAGTCCAGGTAATGAGCAGTTCTTC. This sequence encodes CASSLVSPGNEQFF. Full variable domain (outside the CDR3, taken from reference TRBV5-6 and TRBJ2-1): DAGVTQSPTHLIKTRGQQVTLRCSPKSGHDTVSWYQQALGQGPQFIFQYYEEEERQRGNFPDRFSGHQFPNYSSELNVNALLLGDSALYLCASSLVSPGNEQFFGPGTRLTVL.

The table lists this clonotype with many counts. V and J are TRBV27 and TRBJ1-2; the D is unclear. The CDR3 is made up of 15 amino acids. Per the germline V gene, CDR1 is MNHEY and CDR2 is SMNVEV (reference sequence). V was cut by 5 bases and J by 2 bases, with 15 bases left in between. The CDR3 DNA follows: TGTGCCAGCAGTCCTAACGCTGGACGGAACTATGGCTACACCTTC. It translates to CASSPNAGRNYGYTF.

This clonotype has just a few counts. The J gene is TRBJ2-1, the V gene TRBV2; 7 nucleotides line up with TRBD2. The CDR3 runs 15 residues. In germline, CDR1 is SNHLY, CDR2 FYNNEI. V lost 6 bases and J lost 1; bases outside the gene matches: 6. CDR3 DNA: TGTGCCAGCAGACTCACTAGCGATTCCTACAATGAGCAGTTCTTC. Translated: CASRLTSDSYNEQFF.

This clonotype was observed at least ten times. This chain uses TRBV27 with TRBJ2-7, with 7 bases lining up with TRBD1. V shed 5 bases and J 0 bases; nucleotides not matched to a gene: 4. The germline V gene encodes CDR1 MNHEY and CDR2 SMNVEV (reference sequence). The CDR3 sequence is 14 residues long. The CDR3 loop reads CASSRRDSSYEQYF. The CDR3 nucleotides read TGTGCCAGCAGTCGCCGGGACAGCTCCTACGAGCAGTACTTC.

This clonotype was detected ten times or more. The CDR3: CSGGLAPTGELFF. The DNA of the CDR3 is TGCAGCGGGGGACTAGCGCCCACCGGGGAGCTGTTTTTT. The gene calls are TRBV29-1 and TRBJ2-2; the match to TRBD2 covers 10 bases. J was trimmed by 4 bases and V by 7 bases; bases with no gene match: 3. CDR3 size: 13 residues. The germline CDR1 and CDR2 sequences are SQVTM and ANQGSEA.

The chain links TRBV7-9 to TRBJ1-2, with D hard to call. Germline V gene data show CDR1 as SEHNR and CDR2 as FQNEAQ (reference sequence). Trimming cost V 1 base and J 1 base, with 10 bases left between them. This CDR3 region has 15 residues. CDR3 amino acids: CASSLVASYNYGYTF. Written as DNA, the CDR3 is TGTGCCAGCAGCTTAGTTGCCAGTTATAACTATGGCTACACCTTC.

By its share, this clonotype is medium-sized (0.01 to 0.1%). V usage is TRBV4-2 and J usage is TRBJ1-1, with TRBD1 identical over 10 bases. This CDR3 comprises 15 residues. Germline V lookup: CDR1 LGHNA, CDR2 YNFKEQ. V lost 1 base, J lost 5 bases, and 4 bases stayed unmatched. CDR3 nucleotides: TGTGCCAGCAGCCAAGCGCGGACAGGGGGAACTGAAGCTTTCTTT. Translated, it gives CASSQARTGGTEAFF.

This clonotype appeared many times. J is TRBJ2-5 and V is TRBV20-1; possible D gene TRBD2, 5 bases. CDR1 and CDR2 from the germline V gene are DFQATT and SNEGSKA (reference sequence). The CDR3 consists of 12 residues. The DNA of the CDR3 is TGCAGCTCGGGGTCGGCCCAAGAGACCCAGTACTTC. It yields the protein CSSGSAQETQYF.

This clonotype was detected ten times or more. This sequence joins TRBV7-9 and TRBJ2-3; the D is unclear. CDR1 SEHNR and CDR2 FQNEAQ come from the germline V gene (reference sequence). The CDR3 runs 13 residues. V was pared by 0 bases and J by 5 bases, with 6 bases between. CDR3 coding DNA: TGTGCCAGCAGCTTAGCGGCCGTAGATACGCAGTATTTT. Its protein is CASSLAAVDTQYF.

V usage is TRBV7-8 and J usage is TRBJ2-5; D remains unclear. V shed 3 bases and J shed 2 bases, with 13 bases lying between them. This CDR3 comprises 15 residues. Looked up from germline, CDR1 is SGHVS and CDR2 is FQNEAQ. The DNA for the CDR3 is TGTGCCAGCAGCTTCATGGTTGGCAGACAAGAGACCCAGTACTTC. This encodes CASSFMVGRQETQYF.

This clonotype was recorded many times. The chain couples TRBV7-2 to TRBJ2-7; D is unclear. V gave up 4 bases and J gave up 0 bases, with 10 bases separating them. CDR3 size: 14 residues. Germline CDR1 reads SGHTA; CDR2 reads FQGNSA. CDR3 DNA sequence: TGTGCCAGCAGCTCCGGAATGAGCTCCTACGAGCAGTACTTC. This encodes CASSSGMSSYEQYF.

This clonotype has at least ten counts. The chain uses TRBV7-8 and TRBJ1-4; D is possibly TRBD1 (5 bases). The CDR3 runs 16 residues. V was trimmed by 0 bases and J by 2 bases, leaving 10 bases between them. Germline V gene lookup returns CDR1 SGHVS and CDR2 FQNEAQ. CDR3 sequence: CASSLAGGDTNEKLFF. The CDR3 DNA reads TGTGCCAGCAGCTTAGCGGGCGGGGACACTAATGAAAAACTGTTTTTT.

In its sample, this clonotype was seen a few times. The conserved phenylalanine or tryptophan normally closing the CDR3 is absent here, so this likely arose from a read error. No DNA is shown, since the ends of the CDR3 on it are uncertain; the CDR3 is the one TCRdb lists. V and J are TRBV7-2 and TRBJ2-7; TRBD1 was called by the table and not checked on the DNA. The CDR3 spans 14 residues, counting both ends. CDR1 and CDR2 from the germline V gene are SGHTA and FQGNSA. This CDR3 is CASSAGEHSTPGVL.

This clonotype came up many times. This chain connects TRBV4-1 to TRBJ2-7; D gene ambiguous. Trimming took off 1 base at V and 2 bases at J, with 12 bases between the two ends. CDR1 is MGHRA and CDR2 is YSYEKL in the germline V gene. This CDR3 contains 15 residues. The CDR3 reads CASSQVSLGPYEQYF. CDR3 nucleotides: TGCGCCAGCAGCCAAGTCTCCCTTGGGCCCTACGAGCAGTACTTC.